This is a list of T cell receptor beta chains from one sample in a study of OX40 agonist ivuxolimab in advanced cancers. Produced via immunoSEQ multiplex PCR; TCRdb's table is partial and in-frame only. The table lists roughly 64,000 clones, approximately 90% of them singletons. The sample here was CD4+ or CD8+ T cells sorted from blood, taken in a trial of the OX40 agonist ivuxolimab. The receptors come from an adult with an advanced solid tumor such as melanoma, head and neck, liver or kidney cancer. The CDR3 runs from the conserved cysteine through the conserved F or W. Each record gives: CDR3 length, J gene, D gene, clone size, V gene, CDR3 DNA, CDR3 protein. D genes are given only for firm matches. Expanded clones are given a class, and other clones once, few, many or no size at all.

length: 15
J: TRBJ1-1
D: -
size: -
V: TRBV19
DNA: TGTGCCAGTAGTATAGCCGGGGGGCTGAGCACTGAAGCTTTCTTT
CDR3: CASSIAGGLSTEAFF

length: 16
J: TRBJ2-7
D: TRBD1
size: -
V: TRBV18
DNA: TGTGCCAGCTCCCCCCGGGCGACAGGGGTGGCCTACGAGCAGTACTTC
CDR3: CASSPRATGVAYEQYF

length: 18
J: TRBJ1-3
D: TRBD1
size: few
V: TRBV7-2
DNA: TGTGCCAGCAGCTTAGATCGGGGACAGGCATTGGTTGGAAACACCATATATTTT
CDR3: CASSLDRGQALVGNTIYF

length: 13
J: TRBJ2-7
D: -
size: -
V: TRBV5-4
DNA: TGTGCCAGCAGCTTGTCCGGGGGCCACGAGCAGTACTTC
CDR3: CASSLSGGHEQYF

length: 13
J: TRBJ1-1
D: -
size: -
V: TRBV11-1
DNA: TGTGCCAGCAGCTTGGAGGGTTGGACTGAAGCTTTCTTT
CDR3: CASSLEGWTEAFF

length: 15
J: TRBJ2-2
D: TRBD2
size: -
V: TRBV9
DNA: TGTGCCAGCCAGGGGGGACTAGCGGGGCCCGGGGAGCTGTTTTTT
CDR3: CASQGGLAGPGELFF

length: 14
J: TRBJ1-4
D: TRBD1
size: -
V: TRBV27
DNA: TGTGCCAGCAGGCAGACAGGGTTTAATGAAAAACTGTTTTTT
CDR3: CASRQTGFNEKLFF

length: 15
J: TRBJ2-7
D: -
size: -
V: TRBV5-1
DNA: TGCGCCAGCAGCAGCTGGACATCACGGCGCTACGAGCAGTACTTC
CDR3: CASSSWTSRRYEQYF

length: 13
J: TRBJ1-3
D: -
size: -
V: TRBV27
DNA: TGTGCCAGCCGTGGGGCCTATGGAAACACCATATATTTT
CDR3: CASRGAYGNTIYF

length: 13
J: TRBJ2-7
D: -
size: few
V: TRBV6-5
DNA: TGTGCCAGCAGTTATCCGGGACATCCGGGGCAGTACTTC
CDR3: CASSYPGHPGQYF

length: 16
J: TRBJ2-3
D: TRBD1
size: -
V: TRBV19
DNA: TGTGCCAGTAGTCCGCAACAGGGGGTGGGCACAGATACGCAGTATTTT
CDR3: CASSPQQGVGTDTQYF

length: 15
J: TRBJ2-5
D: -
size: -
V: TRBV7-3
DNA: TGTGCCAGCAGCTCCAAGGGGGATTTGGGAGAGACCCAGTACTTC
CDR3: CASSSKGDLGETQYF

length: 13
J: TRBJ2-5
D: TRBD1
size: few
V: TRBV2
DNA: TGTGCCAGCAGCTACAGGGGGCTGGAGACCCAGTACTTC
CDR3: CASSYRGLETQYF

length: 14
J: TRBJ1-5
D: -
size: -
V: TRBV7-9
DNA: TGTGCCAGCAGCTTAGCGCCGGGCAATCAGCCCCAGCATTTT
CDR3: CASSLAPGNQPQHF

length: 12
J: TRBJ2-7
D: -
size: -
V: TRBV7-6
DNA: TGTGCCAGCAGCTTAGCGACGGGGGAGCAGTACTTC
CDR3: CASSLATGEQYF

length: 14
J: TRBJ2-2
D: -
size: -
V: TRBV5-4
DNA: TGTGCCAGCAGCCGGGCGCGGATCACCGGGGAGCTGTTTTTT
CDR3: CASSRARITGELFF

length: 13
J: TRBJ2-3
D: -
size: -
V: TRBV30
DNA: TGTGCCTGGAGCCCAACCCCTGGGGATACGCAGTATTTT
CDR3: CAWSPTPGDTQYF

length: 13
J: TRBJ1-6
D: -
size: -
V: TRBV27
DNA: TGTGCCAGCAGAGGGGGGCAAAATTCACCCCTCCACTTT
CDR3: CASRGGQNSPLHF

length: 16
J: TRBJ2-3
D: -
size: -
V: TRBV2
DNA: TGTGCCAGCAGACCCGGACGTGGGAGCCCCACAGATACGCAGTATTTT
CDR3: CASRPGRGSPTDTQYF

length: 16
J: TRBJ2-3
D: TRBD2
size: -
V: TRBV5-1
DNA: TGCGCCAGCAGCCCAGGGACTAGCGAAAACACAGATACGCAGTATTTT
CDR3: CASSPGTSENTDTQYF

length: 17
J: TRBJ1-5
D: -
size: -
V: TRBV5-8
DNA: TGTGCCAGCAGCTTGTCATTAGGTACCTATAGCAATCAGCCCCAGCATTTT
CDR3: CASSLSLGTYSNQPQHF

length: 14
J: TRBJ2-5
D: -
size: once
V: TRBV15
DNA: TGTGCCACCAGCAGGCCTGGGCTCCAAGAGACCCAGTACTTC
CDR3: CATSRPGLQETQYF

length: 13
J: TRBJ1-5
D: -
size: -
V: TRBV6-5
DNA: TGTGCCAGCAGTCCCGACAGGAATCAGCCCCAGCATTTT
CDR3: CASSPDRNQPQHF

length: 13
J: TRBJ2-5
D: -
size: -
V: TRBV7-2
DNA: TGTGCCAGCAGCTTAGAGAGTTGGGAGACCCAGTACTTC
CDR3: CASSLESWETQYF

length: 14
J: TRBJ1-3
D: -
size: -
V: TRBV5-6
DNA: TGTGCCAGCAGCTTCGTTGGCTCTGGAAACACCATATATTTT
CDR3: CASSFVGSGNTIYF

length: 17
J: TRBJ2-2
D: -
size: once
V: TRBV30
DNA: TGTGCCTGGAGTCTAGATCCTGGGGGGATGGCCACCGGGGAGCTGTTTTTT
CDR3: CAWSLDPGGMATGELFF

length: 15
J: TRBJ2-2
D: TRBD2
size: -
V: TRBV7-9
DNA: TGTGCCAGCAGCCCACCGCCGGGAGGGACCGGGGAGCTGTTTTTT
CDR3: CASSPPPGGTGELFF

length: 14
J: TRBJ2-2
D: -
size: -
V: TRBV5-1
DNA: TGCGCCAGCAGCCTTAACAAGAACACCGGGGAGCTGTTTTTT
CDR3: CASSLNKNTGELFF

length: 15
J: TRBJ2-7
D: -
size: -
V: TRBV4-1
DNA: TGCGCCAGCAGCCAAGTTTTGGAGGGTGGCTACGAGCAGTACTTC
CDR3: CASSQVLEGGYEQYF

length: 13
J: TRBJ2-7
D: TRBD1
size: -
V: TRBV2
DNA: TGTGCCAGCGGCCGATCCAGGGAACAGGGGACATACTTC
CDR3: CASGRSREQGTYF

length: 13
J: TRBJ1-2
D: TRBD1
size: -
V: TRBV27
DNA: TGTGCCAGCAGTTTGAGGGGGCAGAGTGGCTACACCTTC
CDR3: CASSLRGQSGYTF

length: 13
J: TRBJ1-5
D: -
size: -
V: TRBV6-1
DNA: TGTGCCAGCAGTTATATGCATGATCAGCCCCAGCATTTT
CDR3: CASSYMHDQPQHF

length: 15
J: TRBJ2-5
D: TRBD2
size: -
V: TRBV30
DNA: TGTGCCTGGAGTGAAGGTTCTAGCGGAGGGGAGACCCAGTACTTC
CDR3: CAWSEGSSGGETQYF

length: 16
J: TRBJ2-7
D: TRBD1
size: few
V: TRBV10-1
DNA: TGCGCCAGCAGTTACTCCCGGGACAGGGGGCTTAAAGAGCAGTACTTC
CDR3: CASSYSRDRGLKEQYF

length: 13
J: TRBJ2-7
D: -
size: few
V: TRBV5-1
DNA: TGCGCCAGCAGCCGGGAGATGACTAACGAGCAGTACTTC
CDR3: CASSREMTNEQYF

length: 15
J: TRBJ2-1
D: TRBD2
size: -
V: TRBV5-1
DNA: TGCGCCAGCAGCTTAGGACTAGCCGAGTGGGATGAGCAGTTCTTC
CDR3: CASSLGLAEWDEQFF

length: 14
J: TRBJ2-1
D: TRBD2
size: once
V: TRBV11-3
DNA: TGTGCCAGCAGCCTCGGACTAGCGGGAAGCGTGCAGTTCTTC
CDR3: CASSLGLAGSVQFF

length: 14
J: TRBJ1-1
D: TRBD1
size: -
V: TRBV5-1
DNA: TGCGCCAGCACCCCCCGGGACAGCAACACTGAAGCTTTCTTT
CDR3: CASTPRDSNTEAFF

length: 15
J: TRBJ1-1
D: -
size: -
V: TRBV29-1
DNA: TGCAGCGTTGAACCGGGTACCAACCTGAACACTGAAGCTTTCTTT
CDR3: CSVEPGTNLNTEAFF

length: 16
J: TRBJ2-7
D: TRBD1
size: -
V: TRBV6-5
DNA: TGTGCCAGCAGTTACACCGGGACAGGGGGTGGGTACGAGCAGTACTTC
CDR3: CASSYTGTGGGYEQYF

length: 14
J: TRBJ2-3
D: -
size: -
V: TRBV7-3
DNA: TGTGCCAGCAGCTTCGGTGAGAGCACAGATACGCAGTATTTT
CDR3: CASSFGESTDTQYF

length: 15
J: TRBJ2-1
D: TRBD2
size: once
V: TRBV9
DNA: TGTGCCAGCAGCCCTCGGGAAGCGGGGGGGCATGAGCAGTTCTTC
CDR3: CASSPREAGGHEQFF

length: 15
J: TRBJ1-1
D: -
size: -
V: TRBV7-8
DNA: TGTGCCAGCAGCTCCCTTCCTGGGGGGGACACTGAAGCTTTCTTT
CDR3: CASSSLPGGDTEAFF

length: 17
J: TRBJ2-1
D: TRBD1
size: -
V: TRBV7-3
DNA: TGTGCCAGCAGCTTAATACTGGCGGGACAGGGGGCGAATGAGCAGTTCTTC
CDR3: CASSLILAGQGANEQFF

length: 12
J: TRBJ2-1
D: -
size: -
V: TRBV11-1
DNA: TGTGCCAGCAGCCCATTAGGTGGTGAGCAGTTCTTC
CDR3: CASSPLGGEQFF

length: 14
J: TRBJ1-1
D: -
size: -
V: TRBV5-1
DNA: TGCGCCAGCAGCCCCCAGACCGGGTCGGGTGGAGCTTTCTTT
CDR3: CASSPQTGSGGAFF